The 8 T cell receptor beta chains below all came from one sample that was sequenced in a study of shared clonotypes between healthy human individuals. This table comes from immunoSEQ multiplex PCR, and its TCRdb copy is limited to in-frame clones, with some not included. This sample carries about 2 million clones, about 94% of them seen once, and the ten largest clones take more than 0.9%. Naive CD8 populations comprised CD45RO-negative cells positively selected for CCR7, excluding terminally differentiated effector memory CD45RA+ cells. The sample taken for sequencing was naive CD8+ T cells sorted from blood. Receptor source: a man aged 18-30 years in good health.

The rearrangement uses TRBV7-9 and TRBJ2-1; 7 bases are shared with TRBD2. This CDR3 region has 16 residues. From germline, CDR1 is SEHNR and CDR2 FQNEAQ (reference sequence). The V gene end was trimmed by 5 bases and the J gene end by 6 bases; junction bases not matched to a gene: 13. The CDR3 here is CASSSTSAPKFNEQFF. CDR3 coding DNA: TGTGCCAGCAGCAGTACTAGCGCCCCCAAGTTCAATGAGCAGTTCTTC.

This clone has just one count. The chain is built from TRBV4-1 and TRBJ1-6; 7 bases align to TRBD1. The CDR3 has 15 residues. Germline V gene sequence: CDR1 MGHRA, CDR2 YSYEKL. Germline trimming cut 4 bases from V and 6 bases from J; bases unmatched to any gene: 6. The CDR3 region is CASSPTGVLNSPLHF. CDR3 in DNA: TGCGCCAGCAGCCCTACAGGGGTACTTAATTCACCCCTCCACTTT.

J is TRBJ1-2 and V is TRBV7-9; D remains ambiguous. Trimming stripped 1 base from V and 3 bases from J, with 15 bases between. The germline gives CDR1 SEHNR, CDR2 FQNEAQ (reference sequence). This CDR3 has 16 residues. The CDR3 loop reads CASSLGREGRHYGYTF. The CDR3 DNA reads as TGTGCCAGCAGCTTAGGAAGGGAAGGACGGCACTATGGCTACACCTTC.

The chain recombines TRBV29-1 with TRBJ2-3; TRBD2 matches 14 bases. The CDR3 consists of 18 residues. The V and J ends lost 6 bases and 3 bases, in that order; junction bases with no gene match: 14. CDR1 is SQVTM, CDR2 ANQGSEA, per germline. CDR3 DNA sequence: TGCAGCGTGCCGGGACTAGCGGGGGAAACAGACCCGACAGATACGCAGTATTTT. This encodes CSVPGLAGETDPTDTQYF.

This clone was detected only once. The chain combines TRBV10-2 with TRBJ1-1; 9 bases align to TRBD1. V gave up 6 bases and J gave up 3 bases; unmatched junction bases: 2. This CDR3 region has 13 residues. Germline V lookup: CDR1 WSHSY, CDR2 SAAADI. CDR3 coding DNA: TGCGCCAGCAGAACAGGGGGCTACACTGAAGCTTTCTTT. It is translated as CASRTGGYTEAFF.

This clone was seen only once. Here the CDR3 reads CASSPAGALVEQYF. The CDR3 DNA reads as TGTGCCAGCAGCCCAGCGGGAGCTCTAGTCGAGCAGTACTTC. The rearrangement joins TRBV5-6 to TRBJ2-7; the match to TRBD2 covers 8 bases. This CDR3 is 14 amino acids long. Germline assignment: CDR1 SGHDT and CDR2 YYEEEE. J lost 6 bases, V lost 4 bases, and 9 bases had no gene match.

The rearrangement joins TRBV7-2 to TRBJ2-2, with TRBD2 as a possible D gene (6 bases). The CDR3 is made up of 15 amino acids. Per the germline V gene, CDR1 is SGHTA and CDR2 is FQGNSA. V lost 1 base and J 4 bases, leaving 10 bases between the germline ends. The CDR3, as DNA: TGTGCCAGCAGCTTAGAACTAGCCGTCACCGGGGAGCTGTTTTTT. Its protein is CASSLELAVTGELFF.

The chain has TRBV5-1 and TRBJ2-5; the D is unclear. Germline V gene sequence: CDR1 SGHRS, CDR2 YFSETQ. V was shortened by 1 base and J by 5 bases, with 18 bases between the two germline ends. The CDR3 is 16 residues long. DNA for the CDR3: TGCGCCAGCAGCTTGACCCCCTCGTTCCCCAAGGAGACCCAGTACTTC. It codes for CASSLTPSFPKETQYF. Using reference TRBV5-1 and TRBJ2-5 for the parts outside the CDR3, the full variable domain is KAGVTQTPRYLIKTRGQQVTLSCSPISGHRSVSWYQQTPGQGLQFLFEYFSETQRNKGNFPGRFSGRQFSNSRSEMNVSTLELGDSALYLCASSLTPSFPKETQYFGPGTRLLVL.